This TCR beta chain was recovered during a study of shared clonotypes between healthy human individuals. Study-wide results and limits: Collection of samples was limited to blood; tissue repertoires likely differ. Non-shared clonotypes had lower generation probabilities than clonotypes shared by all four sorted-subset donors.

Some clones are missing from TCRdb's copy, which holds only in-frame ones; the method was immunoSEQ multiplex PCR. The data hold some 800,000 clones, with more than 85% observed a single time. Points on this clone: Its specificity is unknown.

In germline, CDR1 is SQVTM, CDR2 ANQGSEA. V was clipped by 0 bases and J by 3 bases, with 8 bases between them. CDR3 length equals 13 residues. Naive-designated CD8 cells lacked CD45RO, were positively enriched for CCR7, and omitted terminally differentiated effector memory CD45RA+ cells. The origin of this receptor is a man younger than 45 in good health. The J gene is TRBJ2-5, the V gene TRBV29-1, with no clear D. The sequenced sample consisted of naive CD8+ T cells sorted from blood. Written as DNA, the CDR3 is TGCAGCGTTGAAGATCTGCTAGAAGAGACCCAGTACTTC. As protein: CSVEDLLEETQYF.